This T cell receptor beta chain was captured in a study of beta chain features in type 1 diabetes. Notes on the study in general: Shorter TCRB CDR3s, moderately but significantly so, marked every one of the four CD4+ subsets in Type 1 diabetes patients. The study notes PCR might favor shorter templates equally in patients and controls. Junctions at VDJ sites from type 1 diabetes patients had fewer insertions and more deletions.

On this clone: What it binds is not known.

Sequenced material consisted of expressed TCRB transcripts (all of the isolated RNA was reverse transcribed). Samples of naive, central memory and regulatory T cells yielded a mean of about 3.5 million reads. Only in-frame clones appear in the TCRdb table, and some are missing; sequencing was by immunoSEQ multiplex PCR. The data contain about 150,000 clones, 10% of them singletons. CD4+ naive, central memory, regulatory and stem cell-like memory cells were sorted via CD45RO/CCR7/CD25/CD127/CD95/CD27. Material for sequencing was central memory CD4+ T cells from blood. The source of this sequence is a man aged 25-45 years with type 1 diabetes.

The CDR3 DNA follows: TGTGCCAGCAGCGAGAGCCTGAACACTGAAGCTTTCTTT. Its translation is CASSESLNTEAFF. The chain recombines TRBV9 with TRBJ1-1, with no clear D. CDR3 size: 13 residues. V lost 3 bases and J lost 0, with 6 bases in between. Per the germline V gene, CDR1 is SGDLS and CDR2 is YYNGEE.